Following are 12 T cell receptor beta chains from one sample sequenced in a study of shared clonotypes between healthy human individuals. Assay used: immunoSEQ multiplex PCR; TCRdb lists only in-frame clones, some missing. The sample comprises 2 million to 2.5 million clones, more than 90% of which are singletons, and 0.1% to 0.15% rests with the top ten. Sequenced material: naive CD4+ T cells sorted from blood. Documented subset: CD45RA+ positively selected. The receptor source for this set is a man aged 18 to 35 in good health.

This chain uses TRBV29-1 with TRBJ1-1; 10 bases match TRBD1. The germline CDR1 and CDR2 sequences are SQVTM and ANQGSEA. This CDR3 comprises 14 residues. Unmatched junction bases numbered 6, after V lost 6 bases and J lost 2 bases. Here the CDR3 DNA reads TGCAGCGTCTGGACAGGGGGGATCAACACTGAAGCTTTCTTT. This sequence encodes CSVWTGGINTEAFF.

This clone was counted once. This chain joins TRBV27 and TRBJ1-3; TRBD1 matches 7 bases. The CDR3 consists of 13 residues. Germline V gene data show CDR1 as MNHEY and CDR2 as SMNVEV (reference sequence). As DNA, the CDR3 is TGTGGGGGCCCAGGGGGCTCTGGAAACACCATATATTTT. It encodes CGGPGGSGNTIYF.

The chain joins TRBV7-9 to TRBJ1-1, with D perhaps TRBD1 (5 bases). V dropped 5 bases and J dropped 4 bases, with 17 bases sitting between them. This CDR3 has 15 amino acids. From germline, CDR1 is SEHNR and CDR2 FQNEAQ (reference sequence). CDR3 bases: TGTGCCAGCAGCACGCTGGGGCCCTTTAGCACTGAAGCTTTCTTT. Translated, it gives CASSTLGPFSTEAFF.

This clone was found once. This chain connects TRBV18 to TRBJ2-7, with D possibly matching TRBD1 (5 bases). Germline CDR1 KGHSH, CDR2 LQKENI. The CDR3 loop spans 16 amino acids. The V gene lost 6 bases and the J gene lost 0 bases, with 18 bases spanning the gap. In nucleotides, the CDR3 is TGTGCCAGCTCTGAAAATGTGGGGCCGGACTCCTACGAGCAGTACTTC. It is translated as CASSENVGPDSYEQYF.

Here the CDR3 reads CASSRNSGVLNEKLFF. In DNA, the CDR3 is TGTGCCAGCAGCCGCAATTCCGGGGTACTTAATGAAAAACTGTTTTTT. The chain links TRBV4-2 to TRBJ1-4; D is unresolved. With 4 bases removed from V and 4 bases from J, the gap between germline ends came to 16 bases. The germline V gene has CDR1 LGHNA and CDR2 YNFKEQ. This CDR3 is built from 16 residues.

The J gene is TRBJ2-4, the V gene TRBV4-3; D remains unclear. CDR3 length equals 16 residues. V was shortened by 0 bases and J by 6 bases, with 15 bases between the two germline ends. Germline V gene sequence: CDR1 LGHNA, CDR2 YSLEER. CDR3 loop: CASSQDPRAGSNIQYF. The CDR3 DNA sequence: TGCGCCAGCAGCCAAGACCCTCGGGCAGGTTCAAACATTCAGTACTTC.

The rearrangement joins TRBV7-4 to TRBJ1-3; TRBD1 is a possible D gene (5 bases). This CDR3 has 15 residues. In germline, CDR1 is SGHVT, CDR2 SQSDAQ. The V end lost 2 bases, the J end lost 3 bases, and 11 bases lay between the germline ends. The CDR3 coding sequence is TGTGCCAGCAGCTTACAGGGAGTGGATGGAAACACCATATATTTT. Translated, it gives CASSLQGVDGNTIYF.

V usage is TRBV7-9 and J usage is TRBJ1-5; D is undetermined. CDR1 SEHNR and CDR2 FQNEAQ come from the germline V gene (reference sequence). Trimming shortened V by 1 base and J by 2 bases, and 21 bases separated the two germline ends. This CDR3 is 19 amino acids long. DNA for the CDR3: TGTGCCAGCAGCTTAGAAGGGTCGCGTGAACCGAGGGGCAATCAGCCCCAGCATTTT. Translating gives CASSLEGSREPRGNQPQHF.

Remarks on this clone: Other DNA sequences within the sample encode an identical CDR3. CDR3 bases: TGTGCCAGCAGCCCCAGGGGGCAGCCCCAGCATTTT. It is translated as CASSPRGQPQHF. The genes are TRBV7-2 and TRBJ1-5; 7 bases align to TRBD1. Germline V gene lookup returns CDR1 SGHTA and CDR2 FQGNSA. Losses at the gene ends were 5 bases for V and 7 bases for J; bases not matched to a gene: 2. The CDR3 length is 12 residues.

The chain couples TRBV6-5 to TRBJ2-3; TRBD1 matches 8 bases. J gave up 4 bases and V 5 bases, and 8 bases lay outside the gene matches. The germline V gene has CDR1 MNHEY and CDR2 SVGAGI. The CDR3 is made up of 15 amino acids. This chain's CDR3 is CASSPTGGFADTQYF. The CDR3 DNA reads TGTGCCAGCAGTCCAACAGGGGGATTCGCAGATACGCAGTATTTT.

The chain joins TRBV7-2 to TRBJ1-3; 9 bases map to TRBD1. CDR3 length equals 13 residues. V shed 5 bases, J shed 8 bases, and the junction held 4 bases outside the gene matches. CDR1 and CDR2 from the germline V gene are SGHTA and FQGNSA. The CDR3 DNA follows: TGTGCCAGCAGCACGCGGACAGGGGACACCATATATTTT. Translated, it gives CASSTRTGDTIYF.

The gene calls are TRBV5-1 and TRBJ2-1; 11 bases line up with TRBD2. The CDR3 contains 13 residues. CDR1 is SGHRS, CDR2 YFSETQ, per germline. Trimming took 6 bases from V and 5 from J; bases not matched to a gene: 1. The CDR3 loop reads CASKGLADNEQFF. The CDR3 nucleotides read TGCGCCAGCAAGGGACTAGCGGACAATGAGCAGTTCTTC.